The 27 T cell receptor beta chains given below trace back to one sample, sequenced in a study of post-analysis software for immune sequencing data. These receptors' targets are unknown. Findings of the study overall: Roughly 5 TRBV segments, TRBV5-6, TRBV5-1 and TRBV20-1 among them, were found more frequent in patients than controls.

Unique molecular identifiers tagged the TCR beta cDNA libraries. TCRdb reprocessed the PCR reads via MiXCR and lists one record per CDR3 protein. The table lists hundreds of thousands of distinct CDR3 sequences, 25% to 30% of them singletons. Sample: blood. Every receptor here comes from a girl aged 10 to 17 with multiple sclerosis.

V usage is TRBV5-1 and J usage is TRBJ2-2; D gene unclear. CDR1 is SGHRS, CDR2 YFSETQ, per germline. The CDR3 has 13 residues. Deletions cut 3 bases from V and 4 bases from J, with 7 bases between. CDR3 DNA sequence: TGCGCCAGCAGCTACGATAGCACCGGGGAGCTGTTTTTT. The encoded protein is CASSYDSTGELFF.

This sequence joins TRBV5-1 and TRBJ2-3; 7 nucleotides agree with TRBD1. From germline, CDR1 is SGHRS and CDR2 YFSETQ. The CDR3 length is 11 residues. After removal of 4 bases from V and 14 bases from J, the junction contained 7 bases not matched to a gene. CDR3 nucleotide sequence: TGCGCCAGCAGCCCGGGACAGACCCCGTATTTT. It encodes CASSPGQTPYF.

V and J are TRBV12-3 or TRBV12-4 and TRBJ1-2; no reliable D call. The CDR3 totals 12 residues. V was pared by 5 bases and J by 8 bases, with 12 bases between. As DNA, the CDR3 is TGTGCCAGCAGTACGGGCCTCGGGGGCTACACCTTC. Its translation: CASSTGLGGYTF.

The genes are TRBV6-5 and TRBJ1-2, with TRBD1 matching over 7 bases. The CDR3 loop spans 15 amino acids. The germline V gene encodes CDR1 MNHEY and CDR2 SVGAGI. The trim removed 6 bases at V and 10 bases at J, leaving 17 bases unmatched. The CDR3 reads CASRSGTANIRSYTF. CDR3 coding DNA: TGTGCCAGCAGGTCCGGGACAGCAAATATCCGTTCCTACACCTTC.

This clonotype was counted only a few times. J is TRBJ2-2 and V is TRBV28; the D gene is possibly TRBD2 (5 bases). Germline assignment: CDR1 MDHEN and CDR2 SYDVKM. The CDR3 consists of 13 residues. V lost 9 bases, J lost 6 bases, and 14 bases lay in between. The CDR3 loop is CASLPLAAGELFF. The CDR3 DNA reads as TGTGCCAGTCTCCCTCTAGCAGCCGGGGAGCTGTTTTTT. Full variable domain (missing parts from reference TRBV28 and TRBJ2-2): DVKVTQSSRYLVKRTGEKVFLECVQDMDHENMFWYRQDPGLGLRLIYFSYDVKMKEKGDIPEGYSVSREKKERFSLILESASTNQTSMYLCASLPLAAGELFFGEGSRLTVL.

V and J are TRBV4-3 and TRBJ1-5, with 8 bases that match TRBD1. The V segment lost 3 bases and the J segment 3 bases; nucleotides outside the gene matches: 13. CDR1 is LGHNA, CDR2 YSLEER, per germline. The CDR3 consists of 18 residues. CDR3 loop: CASSQEITGGFDNQPQHF. As DNA, the CDR3 is TGCGCCAGCAGCCAGGAAATTACAGGGGGATTCGACAATCAGCCCCAGCATTTT.

There are a few counts of this clonotype. This chain links TRBV20-1 with TRBJ2-3, with TRBD2 identical over 9 bases. The length of the CDR3 is 15 residues. After removal of 1 base from V and 6 bases from J, the junction contained 8 bases not matched to a gene. Germline V CDR1 and CDR2: DFQATT, SNEGSKA (reference sequence). CDR3 in DNA: TGCAGTGCTAGAGGGGAGGTAGCGGGAGCCGATACGCAGTATTTT. It specifies CSARGEVAGADTQYF.

This chain joins TRBV4-1 and TRBJ1-5; D may be TRBD1 (6 bases). CDR1 and CDR2 (germline): MGHRA, YSYEKL. Trimming took 7 bases from V and 4 from J, leaving 20 bases between them. There are 16 residues in the CDR3. The DNA for the CDR3 is TGCGCCAGCACCGCAGGGACGGGGGCGGGTAATCAGCCCCAGCATTTT. This gives the protein CASTAGTGAGNQPQHF.

The chain couples TRBV29-1 to TRBJ2-1; 12 positions match TRBD2. The CDR3 length is 14 residues. The junction had 6 bases not matched to a gene; V was cut back by 8 bases and J by 4 bases. The germline gives CDR1 SQVTM, CDR2 ANQGSEA. The CDR3 loop reads CSTASGRDYNEQFF. The CDR3 DNA reads TGCAGCACAGCTAGCGGGAGGGATTACAATGAGCAGTTCTTC.

This clonotype appeared a few times. The CDR3 DNA sequence: TGTGCCATCAGTGAGTCGAGAAACGCTGGCGGGGGGCAGTATTTT. As protein: CAISESRNAGGGQYF. The chain carries TRBV10-3 and TRBJ2-3; TRBD2 matches at 7 bases. Germline loops: CDR1 ENHRY, CDR2 SYGVKD. V gave up 0 bases and J gave up 11 bases; unmatched junction bases: 11. This CDR3 is built from 15 residues.

CDR3 loop: CASSLAELILDEQYF. CDR3 coding DNA: TGTGCCAGCAGCTTAGCAGAACTGATTCTAGACGAGCAGTACTTC. This rearrangement joins TRBV7-2 to TRBJ2-7; no firm D call. Per germline, CDR1 SGHTA and CDR2 FQGNSA. V gave up 0 bases and J gave up 5 bases, with 14 bases separating them. The CDR3 totals 15 residues.

The gene calls are TRBV12-3 or TRBV12-4 and TRBJ2-4, with 7 bases aligning to TRBD2. The CDR3 has 18 residues. The V and J ends lost 6 bases and 15 bases, in that order; junction bases with no gene match: 29. Here the CDR3 reads CASSPGRETTFKMETRYF. CDR3 nucleotides: TGTGCCAGCAGCCCGGGGAGGGAGACTACGTTTAAGATGGAGACCCGGTACTTC.

This clonotype was detected a few times. V gene TRBV10-3 combines with J gene TRBJ2-5; TRBD1 agrees at 10 bases. There are 12 residues in the CDR3. Germline trimming cut 8 bases from V and 3 bases from J; bases unmatched to any gene: 0. CDR1 and CDR2 from the germline V gene are ENHRY and SYGVKD. The CDR3: CAIGQGEETQYF. The CDR3 coding sequence is TGTGCCATCGGACAGGGGGAAGAGACCCAGTACTTC.

The rearrangement links TRBV9 to TRBJ2-1; 12 bases are a match to TRBD2. Trimming cost V 3 bases and J 0 bases; bases outside gene matches: 7. Germline-derived CDR1 and CDR2 are SGDLS and YYNGEE. The length of the CDR3 is 18 residues. The CDR3 bases are TGTGCCAGCAGCGCTCCTCTAGCGGGGGGGAACTCCTACAATGAGCAGTTCTTC. Amino acids: CASSAPLAGGNSYNEQFF.

The V call is TRBV20-1, the J call TRBJ2-3; D perhaps matches TRBD2 (5 bases). V shed 5 bases and J shed 7 bases, with 19 bases lying between them. CDR1 and CDR2 from the germline V gene are DFQATT and SNEGSKA (reference sequence). The CDR3 runs to 14 residues. In DNA form, the CDR3 reads TGCAGTGCTTCGAGCGGACCCCTGTTGAATACGCAGTATTTT. Translation gives CSASSGPLLNTQYF.

The DNA for the CDR3 is TGTGCCAGCAGTCCCGGGACAGGGGGCGTCTATGGCTACACCTTC. Translated: CASSPGTGGVYGYTF. The rearrangement uses TRBV12-3 or TRBV12-4 and TRBJ1-2; 12 nucleotides align to TRBD1. J was trimmed by 4 bases and V by 5 bases; bases with no gene match: 5. CDR3 length: 15 residues.

The genes are TRBV5-1 and TRBJ2-7; D remains unclear. The CDR3 extends over 15 amino acids. Germline lookup yields CDR1 SGHRS and CDR2 YFSETQ. The germline V and J ends were trimmed by 4 bases and 2 bases, with 16 bases remaining between them. The CDR3 DNA reads as TGCGCCAGCAGCCTCGGGCCCCAGCAGGCCTACGAGCAGTACTTC. Translating it yields CASSLGPQQAYEQYF.

V gene TRBV20-1 combines with J gene TRBJ2-3, with a weak D call TRBD2 (6 bases). V was trimmed by 5 bases and J by 0 bases, leaving 15 bases between them. Germline values: CDR1 DFQATT, CDR2 SNEGSKA (reference sequence). The CDR3 extends over 15 amino acids. The CDR3 nucleotides are TGCAGTGCTCCCGCCGGGGAGGTGAGCACAGATACGCAGTATTTT. Amino acid sequence: CSAPAGEVSTDTQYF.

This clonotype was detected a few times. The rearrangement joins TRBV20-1 to TRBJ2-3; D remains ambiguous. Germline V gene lookup returns CDR1 DFQATT and CDR2 SNEGSKA (reference sequence). This CDR3 region has 16 residues. V lost 2 bases and J 0 bases, leaving 15 bases between the germline ends. CDR3 residues: CSARQASRPSTDTQYF. The CDR3 coding sequence is TGCAGTGCTAGACAGGCCAGCCGACCTAGCACAGATACGCAGTATTTT.

This clonotype showed up many times. The rearrangement links TRBV7-2 to TRBJ2-1; TRBD2 agrees at 10 bases. The V and J ends lost 2 bases and 4 bases, in that order; junction bases with no gene match: 2. This CDR3 comprises 15 residues. Germline lookup yields CDR1 SGHTA and CDR2 FQGNSA. CDR3 sequence (DNA): TGTGCCAGCAGCTTAACTAGCGGGACGTACAATGAGCAGTTCTTC. Its translation: CASSLTSGTYNEQFF.

This clonotype turned up a few times. The J gene is TRBJ1-1, the V gene TRBV11-2; possibly TRBD1 for D (6 bases). The length of the CDR3 is 12 residues. Germline values: CDR1 SGHAT, CDR2 FQNNGV. V lost 5 bases to trimming and J lost 10 bases, with 14 bases between them. This CDR3 reads CASSPRGAGAFF. CDR3 nucleotide sequence: TGTGCCAGCAGCCCTAGGGGGGCAGGAGCTTTCTTT.

A word on this clonotype: This may stem from a read error, because a much larger clone lies one nucleotide away. The chain carries TRBV29-1 and TRBJ2-1; D remains ambiguous. Germline CDR1 and CDR2: SQVTM and ANQGSEA. Between the trimmed V and J ends, which lost 7 bases and 4 bases, there was a span of 11 bases. CDR3 length equals 12 residues. CDR3 region: CSGGDGYNEQFF. For the CDR3, the DNA is TGCAGCGGTGGTGACGGTTACAATGAGCAGTTCTTC.

J is TRBJ2-6 and V is TRBV4-3; D remains unclear. The V gene lost 1 base and the J gene lost 1 base, with 17 bases spanning the gap. CDR1 and CDR2 (germline): LGHNA, YSLEER. This CDR3 has 19 amino acids. CDR3 sequence (DNA): TGCGCCAGCAGCCAAGGGATCACTCGGCAGATTTCTGGGGCCAACGTCCTGACTTTC. It translates to CASSQGITRQISGANVLTF.

The gene calls are TRBV12-3 or TRBV12-4 and TRBJ2-3; D uncertain. V lost 2 bases, J lost 4 bases, and 10 bases lay in between. This CDR3 spans 14 amino acids. The CDR3 loop is CASSLRRKADTQYF. In nucleotides, the CDR3 is TGTGCCAGCAGTTTAAGGCGGAAAGCAGATACGCAGTATTTT.

This clonotype has more than one count but fewer than ten. The chain joins TRBV12-3 or TRBV12-4 to TRBJ1-5; weak D call: TRBD1 (5 bases). The length of the CDR3 is 16 residues. Deletions cut 6 bases from V and 0 bases from J, with 15 bases between. CDR3 bases: TGTGCCAGCAGCCGCGAATGGGACCATAGCAATCAGCCCCAGCATTTT. Amino acid sequence: CASSREWDHSNQPQHF.

This clonotype was counted once. The junction and the germline gene differ at one end; a read error may be behind it. The V and J genes are TRBV6-1 and TRBJ1-5; D unclear. The CDR3 totals 13 residues. Germline assignment: CDR1 MNHNS and CDR2 SASEGT. Here the CDR3 DNA reads TGTGCCGGCAGTGAATCAGCCATCGGGCCCCAGCATTTT. It codes for CAGSESAIGPQHF.

This clonotype was recorded at least ten times. The chain combines TRBV29-1 with TRBJ2-7, with 9 bases lining up with TRBD1. The J segment lost 4 bases and the V segment lost 2 bases, leaving 6 bases of the junction unmatched. CDR3 length: 14 residues. Germline CDR1 and CDR2: SQVTM and ANQGSEA. The CDR3 nucleotides are TGCAGCGTTGAATCGGGACAGGGCGGGTACGAGCAGTACTTC. Amino acids: CSVESGQGGYEQYF.